A single sample is the source of the 2 T cell receptor beta chains below, sequenced in a study of blood T cell repertoires in COVID-19. Clones were read by immunoSEQ multiplex PCR, and TCRdb kept only the in-frame ones, dropping some. In the table there are 150,000 to 200,000 clones, roughly 87% of which are singletons. Sequences were obtained from peripheral blood. Source of these receptors: a man younger than 35 who had recovered from COVID-19.

This clone was seen a single time. This sequence joins TRBV9 and TRBJ1-6; TRBD1 matches at 10 bases. Germline lookup yields CDR1 SGDLS and CDR2 YYNGEE. The CDR3 runs to 16 residues. The trim removed 4 bases at V and 7 bases at J, leaving 8 bases unmatched. The CDR3 protein is CASSNTDRGLNSPLHF. The CDR3 DNA sequence: TGTGCCAGCAGCAACACTGACAGGGGGCTCAATTCACCCCTCCACTTT. Drawing the rest from reference TRBV9 and TRBJ1-6, the complete variable domain is DSGVTQTPKHLITATGQRVTLRCSPRSGDLSVYWYQQSLDQGLQFLIQYYNGEERAKGNILERFSAQQFPDLHSELNLSSLELGDSALYFCASSNTDRGLNSPLHFGNGTRLTVT.

The V gene is TRBV10-3, the J gene TRBJ1-2, with D possibly matching TRBD1 (6 bases). This CDR3 comprises 14 residues. CDR1 is ENHRY and CDR2 is SYGVKD in the germline V gene. Trimming shortened V by 4 bases and J by 8 bases, and 17 bases separated the two germline ends. The CDR3 coding sequence is TGTGCCATCAGTGTTGGACTCAGGGGCGAAGGCTACACCTTC. Its protein is CAISVGLRGEGYTF.